This is a list of T cell receptor beta chains from one sample in a study of blood T cell repertoires in COVID-19. Data came from immunoSEQ multiplex PCR; TCRdb stores just in-frame clones and leaves some out. The sample has approximately 300,000 clones; around 90% are singletons. Sequencing was done on a sample of PBMCs or T cells enriched from blood (not recorded which). These receptors originate from a man aged 55-75 years who had recovered from COVID-19. Each CDR3 is given with its conserved first and last residue. The D gene is left open where the match is weak. The size of a clone is reported for some rows only, either as once, few or many, or as a class for expanded clones.

D gene	V gene	clone size	J gene	CDR3 protein	CDR3 DNA
.	TRBV28	.	TRBJ1-1	CASSESRGVGTEAFF	TGTGCCAGCAGTGAGAGCAGGGGCGTGGGCACTGAAGCTTTCTTT
TRBD2	TRBV5-4	.	TRBJ2-3	CASSLRSSGTDTQYF	TGTGCCAGCAGCTTGCGGTCTAGCGGTACAGATACGCAGTATTTT
TRBD1	TRBV7-9	.	TRBJ1-1	CASSQGTGKNTEAFF	TGTGCCAGCAGCCAGGGGACAGGCAAGAACACTGAAGCTTTCTTT
.	TRBV4-1	.	TRBJ1-2	CASSQGEIGAYGYTF	TGCGCCAGCAGCCAAGGGGAAATAGGGGCCTATGGCTACACCTTC
TRBD1	TRBV2	.	TRBJ1-1	CASRDTTGTNTEAFF	TGTGCCAGCAGGGACACGACAGGGACGAACACTGAAGCTTTCTTT
TRBD2	TRBV19	.	TRBJ2-2	CASSAPRSGSPGELFF	TGTGCCAGTAGTGCCCCTCGTAGCGGGAGTCCCGGGGAGCTGTTTTTT
.	TRBV7-3	once	TRBJ2-1	CASSLTPVEQFF	TGTGCCAGCAGCTTAACCCCCGTTGAGCAGTTCTTC
.	TRBV23-1	once	TRBJ1-2	CASSQFRTYGYTF	TGCGCCAGCAGTCAATTCCGGACTTATGGCTACACCTTC
TRBD1	TRBV30	.	TRBJ1-5	CAWSGQGNRQPQHF	TGTGCCTGGAGTGGACAGGGAAATCGGCAGCCCCAGCATTTT
TRBD1	TRBV6-6	.	TRBJ1-5	CASSPQGARVNQPQHF	TGTGCCAGCAGTCCACAGGGGGCGCGGGTCAATCAGCCCCAGCATTTT
TRBD2	TRBV7-2	few	TRBJ2-7	CASSLEAGGPYEQYF	TGTGCCAGCAGCTTAGAAGCGGGGGGGCCCTACGAGCAGTACTTC
TRBD1	TRBV25-1	.	TRBJ2-2	CASTEQGKTGELFF	TGTGCCAGCACAGAACAGGGGAAAACCGGGGAGCTGTTTTTT
.	TRBV5-5	once	TRBJ1-2	CASSWARSGGGYTF	TGTGCCAGCAGCTGGGCTCGTTCGGGGGGTGGCTACACCTTC
.	TRBV5-4	.	TRBJ2-1	CASSIGREQFF	TGTGCCAGCAGCATTGGGCGCGAGCAGTTCTTC
TRBD1	TRBV9	.	TRBJ1-1	CASSRGQQNTEAFF	TGTGCCAGCAGCAGGGGACAGCAGAACACTGAAGCTTTCTTT
TRBD1	TRBV7-9	.	TRBJ1-1	CASSSPRTGTEAFF	TGTGCCAGCAGCTCGCCAAGGACAGGGACTGAAGCTTTCTTT
.	TRBV7-9	.	TRBJ1-4	CASSFGVVGEKLFF	TGTGCCAGCAGCTTCGGGGTGGTGGGTGAAAAACTGTTTTTT
.	TRBV7-3	.	TRBJ2-1	CASRKTGSSSYNEQFF	TGTGCCAGCAGGAAAACAGGATCGAGCTCCTACAATGAGCAGTTCTTC
.	TRBV27	.	TRBJ2-7	CASSFGISYEQYF	TGTGCCAGCAGTTTCGGGATCTCCTACGAGCAGTACTTC
.	TRBV19	.	TRBJ1-1	CASSIGGQIRSEAFF	TGTGCCAGTAGTATCGGAGGACAGATCAGGTCTGAAGCTTTCTTT
TRBD1	TRBV29-1	.	TRBJ1-2	CSAVADRSNYGYTF	TGCAGCGCTGTGGCGGACAGGTCTAACTATGGCTACACCTTC
.	TRBV5-1	.	TRBJ1-1	CASSLDGGRTEAFF	TGCGCCAGCAGCTTGGACGGAGGGAGGACTGAAGCTTTCTTT
.	TRBV6-4	.	TRBJ2-3	CASSAGTDTQYF	TGTGCCAGCAGTGCGGGGACAGATACGCAGTATTTT
TRBD2	TRBV19	few	TRBJ2-1	CASSSRGLDDEQFF	TGTGCCAGTAGTAGCAGGGGACTAGATGATGAGCAGTTCTTC
.	TRBV12-3/TRBV12-4	.	TRBJ1-1	CASSSGALSAFF	TGTGCCAGCAGTTCAGGGGCTCTATCCGCTTTCTTT
.	TRBV2	.	TRBJ2-7	CATTRLDSYEQYF	TGTGCCACCACGAGGTTGGACTCCTACGAGCAGTACTTC
TRBD2	TRBV28	.	TRBJ2-7	CASRIGGSGGSYEQYF	TGTGCCAGCAGGATCGGGGGTAGCGGGGGTTCCTACGAGCAGTACTTC
TRBD2	TRBV3-1/TRBV3-2	.	TRBJ2-5	CASSQAGLAGEETQYF	TGTGCCAGCAGCCAAGCAGGACTAGCGGGAGAAGAGACCCAGTACTTC
TRBD1	TRBV7-9	once	TRBJ2-7	CASSARDSYSYEQYF	TGTGCCAGCAGCGCCCGGGACAGTTACTCCTACGAGCAGTACTTC
.	TRBV19	.	TRBJ2-7	CASSMGHDKTEQYF	TGTGCCAGTAGTATGGGACACGACAAGACCGAGCAGTACTTC
TRBD1	TRBV27	.	TRBJ2-5	CASSPYRGETQYF	TGTGCCAGCAGTCCCTACAGGGGAGAGACCCAGTACTTC
TRBD2	TRBV11-3	.	TRBJ2-3	CASSTGLAGIADTQYF	TGTGCCAGCAGCACCGGACTAGCGGGAATTGCAGATACGCAGTATTTT
.	TRBV28	.	TRBJ1-3	CASTLQVPEASGNTIYF	TGTGCCAGCACCCTTCAAGTTCCCGAGGCCTCTGGAAACACCATATATTTT
.	TRBV5-1	.	TRBJ1-2	CASSLGRQGAYGYTF	TGCGCCAGCAGCTTGGGGCGGCAGGGCGCCTATGGCTACACCTTC
TRBD2	TRBV28	.	TRBJ2-2	CATLRRSAGASNTGELFF	TGTGCCACCCTCAGAAGATCAGCGGGGGCCTCGAACACCGGGGAGCTGTTTTTT
.	TRBV10-3	.	TRBJ1-6	CAISETDGDNSPLHF	TGTGCCATCAGTGAGACAGACGGGGATAATTCACCCCTCCACTTT
.	TRBV5-1	.	TRBJ2-3	CASSLRPSRANTDTQYF	TGCGCCAGCAGCTTGAGACCCTCCAGGGCGAACACAGATACGCAGTATTTT
TRBD1	TRBV30	.	TRBJ2-7	CAWSPDRELIYEQYF	TGTGCCTGGAGCCCCGACAGGGAACTGATCTACGAGCAGTACTTC
.	TRBV30	.	TRBJ1-5	CAWSVRTGHQPQHF	TGTGCCTGGAGTGTACGAACAGGCCATCAGCCCCAGCATTTT
.	TRBV6-5	.	TRBJ1-2	CASSYRGGYTF	TGTGCCAGCAGTTACCGGGGGGGCTACACCTTC
TRBD2	TRBV18	.	TRBJ2-3	CASSPGQGLHTQYF	TGTGCCAGCTCACCGGGGCAGGGACTACATACGCAGTATTTT